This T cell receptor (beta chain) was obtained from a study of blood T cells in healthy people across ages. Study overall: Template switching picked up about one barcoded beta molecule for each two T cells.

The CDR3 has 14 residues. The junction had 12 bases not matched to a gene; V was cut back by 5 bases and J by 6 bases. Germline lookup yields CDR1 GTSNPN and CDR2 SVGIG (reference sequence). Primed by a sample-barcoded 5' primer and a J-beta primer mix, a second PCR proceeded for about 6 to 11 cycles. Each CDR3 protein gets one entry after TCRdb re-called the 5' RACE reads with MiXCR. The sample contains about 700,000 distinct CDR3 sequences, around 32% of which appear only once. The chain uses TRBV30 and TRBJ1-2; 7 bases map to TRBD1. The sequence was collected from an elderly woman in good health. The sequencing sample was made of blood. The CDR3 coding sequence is TGTGCCTGGGTGCGGGACAGTGGATTGGATGGCTACACCTTC. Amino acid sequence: CAWVRDSGLDGYTF.